Included here is one T cell receptor beta chain sequence, with context. Antigen: not known. These data come from a study of CD8+ T cells in alopecia areata. Noted treatment: oral pan-JAK inhibitor, 5-10 mg twice daily. Individuals with alopecia areata gave both lesional scalp punch biopsies and peripheral blood for collection. RNA extraction was followed by reverse transcription into cDNA, which acted as the sequencing template. Libraries were prepared by immunoSEQ multiplex PCR; TCRdb keeps only in-frame clonotypes and omits some of them. The sample consists of some 180,000 clones, 53% of them appearing once. Broader study findings: Tofacitinib significantly lowered scalp clonality and expanded CD8+ clones among the top 100.

Germline V gene lookup returns CDR1 SNHLY and CDR2 FYNNEI. The length of the CDR3 is 11 residues. V dropped 8 bases and J dropped 6 bases, with 10 bases sitting between them. The V gene is TRBV2, the J gene TRBJ1-2, with D perhaps matching TRBD1 (5 bases). This clonotype was sampled from a human donor with alopecia areata. The sample here was CD8+ T cells sorted from blood, taken at week 24, from a patient treated with tofacitinib. In DNA form, the CDR3 reads TGTGCCAGCCCACAGGTTGATGGCTACACCTTC. Residues: CASPQVDGYTF.